A single sample gave rise to the 27 T cell receptor beta chains below, sequenced in a study of blood T cell repertoires in COVID-19. Sequencing was performed with immunoSEQ multiplex PCR; in TCRdb, only in-frame clones are kept and a portion is missing. This sample has around 430,000 clones, with about 87% found just once. Sequenced sample: peripheral blood. Receptors were obtained from a woman aged 45-65 years with COVID-19, enrolled during active disease.

This clone was counted once. V usage is TRBV5-5 and J usage is TRBJ1-1; 8 bases map to TRBD1. Germline CDR1 reads SGHKS; CDR2 reads YYEKEE (reference sequence). The CDR3 extends over 18 amino acids. Trimming cost V 1 base and J 0 bases; bases outside gene matches: 11. CDR3: CASSLYPGQAKMNTEAFF. Here the CDR3 DNA reads TGTGCCAGCAGCTTGTATCCGGGACAGGCGAAGATGAACACTGAAGCTTTCTTT.

This clone appeared once. The chain employs TRBV6-2 or TRBV6-3 and TRBJ1-2; D remains unclear. Per germline, CDR1 MNHEY and CDR2 SVGEGT. The length of the CDR3 is 13 residues. With 2 bases removed from V and 7 bases from J, the gap between germline ends came to 11 bases. The CDR3 is CASSYEPRGGYTF. Written as DNA, the CDR3 is TGTGCCAGCAGTTACGAACCACGCGGTGGCTACACCTTC.

This clone has just a few counts. This chain joins TRBV7-3 and TRBJ1-1; D remains ambiguous. The CDR3 is made up of 14 amino acids. Germline loops: CDR1 SGHTA, CDR2 FQGTGA. Trimming took 1 base from V and 3 from J, leaving 9 bases between them. CDR3 amino acids: CASSLKGGDTEAFF. DNA for the CDR3: TGTGCCAGCAGCTTAAAGGGAGGTGACACTGAAGCTTTCTTT.

The rearrangement uses TRBV2 and TRBJ1-2; D gene unclear. Germline V gives CDR1 SNHLY, CDR2 FYNNEI. The CDR3 loop spans 13 amino acids. Trimming left V 6 bases short and J 6 bases short, with 14 bases between. This CDR3 reads CASRPWAGNGYTF. The CDR3 DNA reads as TGTGCCAGCAGGCCCTGGGCGGGAAATGGCTACACCTTC.

The rearrangement links TRBV7-9 to TRBJ1-4, with TRBD1 identical over 7 bases. The CDR3 loop spans 15 amino acids. With 5 bases clipped from V and 4 bases from J, the junction kept 7 bases outside the gene matches. The V gene's germline CDR1 is SEHNR and CDR2 FQNEAQ (reference sequence). CDR3 in amino acids: CASSPGTDLNEKLFF. CDR3 bases: TGTGCCAGCAGCCCGGGGACAGATCTTAATGAAAAACTGTTTTTT.

V gene TRBV9 combines with J gene TRBJ1-1; D gene unclear. This CDR3 spans 12 amino acids. The V gene's germline CDR1 is SGDLS and CDR2 YYNGEE. Trimming took 0 bases from V and 11 from J, leaving 11 bases between them. The CDR3 region has the DNA TGTGCCAGCAGCGTAGGGGAGGGTCGGGCTTTCTTT. It is translated as CASSVGEGRAFF.

The chain links TRBV28 to TRBJ1-6; D may be TRBD1 (5 bases). The ends were cut back, 2 bases at V and 7 bases at J, with 15 bases in the middle. The germline CDR1 and CDR2 sequences are MDHEN and SYDVKM. The CDR3 is 16 amino acids. This CDR3 is CASSLLPSDINSPLHF. CDR3 sequence (DNA): TGTGCCAGCAGTTTACTACCCTCGGACATAAATTCACCCCTCCACTTT.

The rearrangement joins TRBV7-2 to TRBJ2-1; TRBD2 aligns across 9 bases. Germline CDR1 is SGHTA and CDR2 is FQGNSA. The length of the CDR3 is 14 residues. V lost 7 bases and J lost 9; bases outside the gene matches: 10. Here the CDR3 DNA reads TGTGCCAGCACCCGCGGGGGGGCTCAGGGTGAGCAGTTCTTC. Residues: CASTRGGAQGEQFF.

The chain has TRBV2 and TRBJ2-7; 9 bases fit TRBD2. Germline trimming cut 1 base from V and 2 bases from J; bases unmatched to any gene: 3. Per the germline V gene, CDR1 is SNHLY and CDR2 is FYNNEI. The CDR3 runs 15 residues. The CDR3 spells CASSEGVAGAYEQYF. The CDR3 DNA is TGTGCCAGCAGTGAAGGAGTAGCGGGGGCCTACGAGCAGTACTTC.

The CDR3 loop reads CASSLDVVAAEAFF. CDR3 nucleotide sequence: TGCGCCAGCAGCTTAGACGTGGTGGCGGCTGAAGCTTTCTTT. This chain joins TRBV5-1 and TRBJ1-1; D is unclear. The CDR3 loop spans 14 amino acids. Germline lookup yields CDR1 SGHRS and CDR2 YFSETQ. Trimming removed 2 bases at V and 6 bases at J, with 14 bases between.

Comments on this clone: In the same sample, other DNA sequences code for this CDR3. This chain connects TRBV5-1 to TRBJ2-2, with 7 bases lining up with TRBD1. Germline loops: CDR1 SGHRS, CDR2 YFSETQ. The CDR3 is made up of 15 amino acids. Unmatched junction bases numbered 1, after V lost 0 bases and J lost 2 bases. The CDR3 sequence is CASSLDRGNTGELFF. In nucleotides, the CDR3 is TGCGCCAGCAGCTTGGACAGGGGAAACACCGGGGAGCTGTTTTTT.

This chain's CDR3 is CASSFLGTSGGGETQYF. CDR3 sequence (DNA): TGTGCCAGCAGCTTTTTAGGAACTAGCGGGGGGGGCGAGACCCAGTACTTC. V is TRBV7-2 and J is TRBJ2-5; 13 nucleotides align to TRBD2. Germline CDR1 and CDR2: SGHTA and FQGNSA. This CDR3 has 17 amino acids. V lost 3 bases to trimming and J lost 5 bases; unmatched junction nucleotides: 9. Full variable domain (outside the CDR3, taken from reference TRBV7-2 and TRBJ2-5): GAGVSQSPSNKVTEKGKDVELRCDPISGHTALYWYRQSLGQGLEFLIYFQGNSAPDKSGLPSDRFSAERTGGSVSTLTIQRTQQEDSAVYLCASSFLGTSGGGETQYFGPGTRLLVL.

The chain carries TRBV19 and TRBJ1-1, with D possibly matching TRBD1 (6 bases). Looked up from germline, CDR1 is LNHDA and CDR2 is SQIVND (reference sequence). This CDR3 spans 15 amino acids. V shed 5 bases and J shed 1 base, with 14 bases lying between them. The CDR3 loop reads CASSLWTERNTEAFF. DNA for the CDR3: TGTGCCAGTAGTCTCTGGACAGAGAGGAACACTGAAGCTTTCTTT. Full variable domain (missing parts from reference TRBV19 and TRBJ1-1): DGGITQSPKYLFRKEGQNVTLSCEQNLNHDAMYWYRQDPGQGLRLIYYSQIVNDFQKGDIAEGYSVSREKKESFPLTVTSAQKNPTAFYLCASSLWTERNTEAFFGQGTRLTVV.

This sequence joins TRBV19 and TRBJ2-5; 13 nucleotides align to TRBD2. This CDR3 spans 16 amino acids. Germline-derived CDR1 and CDR2 are LNHDA and SQIVND (reference sequence). Trimming cost V 6 bases and J 5 bases; bases outside gene matches: 9. The CDR3, as DNA: TGTGCCAGTAGGCCCGTCGGGACTAGCGGGGTGGAGACCCAGTACTTC. The encoded protein is CASRPVGTSGVETQYF.

This chain links TRBV10-3 with TRBJ2-7; 7 bases match TRBD2. The germline V gene encodes CDR1 ENHRY and CDR2 SYGVKD. V shed 6 bases and J 3 bases; nucleotides not matched to a gene: 11. This CDR3 contains 15 residues. The CDR3 region has the DNA TGTGCCATCAGGGATGGATACGGGGGGAGCTACGAGCAGTACTTC. The encoded protein is CAIRDGYGGSYEQYF.

The chain links TRBV10-3 to TRBJ2-7; TRBD1 aligns across 11 bases. The V gene's germline CDR1 is ENHRY and CDR2 SYGVKD. V dropped 10 bases and J dropped 5; count of bases not matched to a gene: 13. The CDR3 is 15 residues long. This chain's CDR3 is CATQARTGGADEQYF. The DNA of the CDR3 is TGTGCCACCCAGGCGCGGACAGGGGGCGCGGACGAGCAGTACTTC.

The rearrangement links TRBV27 to TRBJ1-1; D unclear. The length of the CDR3 is 15 residues. Germline loops: CDR1 MNHEY, CDR2 SMNVEV (reference sequence). V was clipped by 0 bases and J by 2 bases, with 10 bases between them. CDR3: CASSLSIQINTEAFF. DNA for the CDR3: TGTGCCAGCAGTTTATCGATCCAGATTAACACTGAAGCTTTCTTT.

Only a few counts were recorded for this clone. The chain joins TRBV12-3 or TRBV12-4 to TRBJ1-1, with D unclear. CDR3 length: 13 amino acids. Between the trimmed V and J ends, which lost 3 bases and 5 bases, there was a span of 10 bases. CDR3 sequence (DNA): TGTGCCAGCAGTTTTGGAGACTGGACTGAAGCTTTCTTT. Protein sequence: CASSFGDWTEAFF.

The chain carries TRBV7-9 and TRBJ1-4; the D gene is possibly TRBD1 (5 bases). Trimming took off 8 bases at V and 2 bases at J, with 24 bases between the two ends. CDR1 SEHNR and CDR2 FQNEAQ come from the germline V gene (reference sequence). The CDR3 totals 18 residues. CDR3 region: CASSPGTLRSGTNEKLFF. The CDR3 DNA is TGTGCCAGCTCCCCCGGGACTCTTCGAAGCGGCACTAATGAAAAACTGTTTTTT.

The chain couples TRBV6-4 to TRBJ1-2; perhaps TRBD1 as D (6 bases). The CDR3 loop spans 14 amino acids. The V gene lost 10 bases and the J gene lost 8 bases, with 23 bases spanning the gap. CDR1 and CDR2 (germline): MRHNA, SNTAGT. CDR3 sequence: CAILLGARNEGYTF. Here the CDR3 DNA reads TGTGCCATCCTGTTGGGGGCGCGGAATGAAGGCTACACCTTC.

The gene calls are TRBV19 and TRBJ2-2; TRBD1 matches 7 bases. CDR1 is LNHDA and CDR2 is SQIVND in the germline V gene (reference sequence). J lost 5 bases, V lost 4 bases, and 7 bases had no gene match. This CDR3 region has 15 residues. This chain's CDR3 is CASSTRQGRTGELFF. The DNA of the CDR3 is TGTGCCAGTAGTACCAGACAGGGAAGGACCGGGGAGCTGTTTTTT.

The rearrangement links TRBV6-6 to TRBJ2-7; 8 positions agree with TRBD1. Germline V CDR1 and CDR2: MNHNY, SVGAGI (reference sequence). This CDR3 has 13 amino acids. V was clipped by 4 bases and J by 7 bases; unmatched bases: 6. The CDR3 reads CASSLTGEGEQYF. In DNA, the CDR3 is TGTGCCAGCAGTTTGACAGGGGAAGGGGAGCAGTACTTC.

In its sample, this clone was seen once. The V gene is TRBV6-6, the J gene TRBJ1-5; D gene ambiguous. Germline V gives CDR1 MNHNY, CDR2 SVGAGI (reference sequence). The V end was cut by 6 bases, the J end by 1 base, with 13 bases between. CDR3 length: 15 amino acids. The CDR3 sequence: CASSLPGGSNQPQHF. The CDR3 DNA sequence: TGTGCCAGCAGCCTGCCAGGAGGGAGCAATCAGCCCCAGCATTTT.

This chain joins TRBV27 and TRBJ1-5; 7 nucleotides match TRBD1. The CDR3 contains 12 residues. Trimming cost V 6 bases and J 6 bases; bases outside gene matches: 2. Germline CDR1 is MNHEY and CDR2 is SMNVEV (reference sequence). Here the CDR3 reads CASRTGAQPQHF. CDR3 nucleotide sequence: TGTGCCAGCAGAACAGGGGCTCAGCCCCAGCATTTT.

As concerns this clone: The identical CDR3 is also encoded by other nucleotide sequences in the sample. This chain links TRBV2 with TRBJ1-5; a possible D gene is TRBD1 (6 bases). Germline values: CDR1 SNHLY, CDR2 FYNNEI. This CDR3 region has 13 residues. The germline V and J ends were trimmed by 7 bases and 0 bases, with 7 bases remaining between them. CDR3 region: CASTGDSNQPQHF. CDR3 DNA sequence: TGTGCCAGCACAGGGGATAGCAATCAGCCCCAGCATTTT.

This clone occurred a few times. The chain combines TRBV7-9 with TRBJ1-4; D uncertain. V lost 4 bases, J lost 6 bases, and 6 bases lay in between. CDR3 length equals 12 residues. The germline V gene encodes CDR1 SEHNR and CDR2 FQNEAQ (reference sequence). The CDR3 protein is CASSWADEKLFF. The CDR3 bases are TGTGCCAGCAGCTGGGCCGATGAAAAACTGTTTTTT.

The chain links TRBV3-1 (or the pseudogene TRBV3-2) to TRBJ2-5; TRBD1 might be the D (5 bases). This CDR3 has 15 amino acids. V was pared by 5 bases and J by 3 bases, with 16 bases between. Germline values: CDR1 LGHDT, CDR2 YNNKEL (reference sequence). In DNA form, the CDR3 reads TGTGCCAGCAGCTCTCGGGCAGGGTACGAAGAGACCCAGTACTTC. This gives the protein CASSSRAGYEETQYF.